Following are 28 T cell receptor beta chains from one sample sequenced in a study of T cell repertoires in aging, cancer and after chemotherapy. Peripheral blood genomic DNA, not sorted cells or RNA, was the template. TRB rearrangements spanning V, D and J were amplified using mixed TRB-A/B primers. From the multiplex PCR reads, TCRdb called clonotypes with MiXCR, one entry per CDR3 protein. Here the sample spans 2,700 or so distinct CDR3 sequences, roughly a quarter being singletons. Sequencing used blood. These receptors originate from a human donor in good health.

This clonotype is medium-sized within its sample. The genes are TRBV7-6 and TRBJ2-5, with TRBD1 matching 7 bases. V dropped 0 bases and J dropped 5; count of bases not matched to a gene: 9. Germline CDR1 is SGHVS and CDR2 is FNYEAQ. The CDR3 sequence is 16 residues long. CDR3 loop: CASSLALQGGRETQYF. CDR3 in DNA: TGTGCCAGCAGCTTAGCGCTTCAAGGGGGCAGGGAGACCCAGTACTTC.

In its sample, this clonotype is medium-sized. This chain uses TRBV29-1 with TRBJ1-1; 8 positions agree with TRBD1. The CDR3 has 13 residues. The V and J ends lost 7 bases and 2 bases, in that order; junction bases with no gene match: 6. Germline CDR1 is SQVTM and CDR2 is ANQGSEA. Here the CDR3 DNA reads TGCAGCGCTCGGACAGGGCTCAACACTGAAGCTTTCTTT. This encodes CSARTGLNTEAFF.

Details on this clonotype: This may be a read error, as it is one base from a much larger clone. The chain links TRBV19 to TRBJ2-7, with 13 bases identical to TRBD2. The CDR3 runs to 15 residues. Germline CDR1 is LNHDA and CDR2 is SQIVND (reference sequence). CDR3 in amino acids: CSSSRGLAGVREQYF. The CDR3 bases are TGTTCCAGTAGTAGAGGACTAGCGGGAGTTAGGGAGCAGTACTTC.

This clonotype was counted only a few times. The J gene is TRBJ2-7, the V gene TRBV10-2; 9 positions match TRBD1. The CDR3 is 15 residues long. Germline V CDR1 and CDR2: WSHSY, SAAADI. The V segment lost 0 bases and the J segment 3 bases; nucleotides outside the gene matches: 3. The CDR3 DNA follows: TGCGCCAGCAGTGAGTCGGAGACAGGGGGCTACGAGCAGTACTTC. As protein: CASSESETGGYEQYF.

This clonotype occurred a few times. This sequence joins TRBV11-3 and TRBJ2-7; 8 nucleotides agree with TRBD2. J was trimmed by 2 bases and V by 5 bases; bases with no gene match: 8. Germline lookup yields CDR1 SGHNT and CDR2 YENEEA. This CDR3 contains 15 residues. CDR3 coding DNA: TGTGCCAGCAGCCGGGCTAGCGGGCAGACCTACGAGCAGTACTTC. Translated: CASSRASGQTYEQYF.

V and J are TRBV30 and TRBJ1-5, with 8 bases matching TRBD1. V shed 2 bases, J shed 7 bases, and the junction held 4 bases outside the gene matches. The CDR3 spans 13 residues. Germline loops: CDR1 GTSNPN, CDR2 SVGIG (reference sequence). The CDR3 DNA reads TGTGCCTGGAGTCGGACAGGGTGGCAGCCCCAGCATTTT. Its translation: CAWSRTGWQPQHF. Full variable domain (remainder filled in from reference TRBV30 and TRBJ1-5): SQTIHQWPATLVQPVGSPLSLECTVEGTSNPNLYWYRQAAGRGLQLLFYSVGIGQISSEVPQNLSASRPQDRQFILSSKKLLLSDSGFYLCAWSRTGWQPQHFGDGTRLSIL.

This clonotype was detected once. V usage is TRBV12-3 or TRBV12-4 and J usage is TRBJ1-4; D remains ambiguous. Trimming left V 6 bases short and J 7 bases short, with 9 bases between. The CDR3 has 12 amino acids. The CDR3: CASREEGEKLFF. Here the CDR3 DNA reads TGTGCCAGCAGGGAGGAGGGTGAAAAACTGTTTTTT.

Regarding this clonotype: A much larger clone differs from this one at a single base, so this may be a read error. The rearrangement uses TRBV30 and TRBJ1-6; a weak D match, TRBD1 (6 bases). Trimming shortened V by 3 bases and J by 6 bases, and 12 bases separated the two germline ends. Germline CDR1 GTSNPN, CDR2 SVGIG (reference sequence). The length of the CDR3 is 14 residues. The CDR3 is CAWRSTGFNSPLHF. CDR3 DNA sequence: TGTGCCTGGAGATCGACAGGCTTTAATTCACCCCTCCACTTT.

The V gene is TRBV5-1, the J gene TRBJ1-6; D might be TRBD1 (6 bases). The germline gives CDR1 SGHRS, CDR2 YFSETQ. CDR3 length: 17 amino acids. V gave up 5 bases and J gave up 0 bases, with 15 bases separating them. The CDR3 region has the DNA TGCGCCAGCAGACGTAATACAGGGAGCTCCTATAATTCACCCCTCCACTTT. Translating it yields CASRRNTGSSYNSPLHF.

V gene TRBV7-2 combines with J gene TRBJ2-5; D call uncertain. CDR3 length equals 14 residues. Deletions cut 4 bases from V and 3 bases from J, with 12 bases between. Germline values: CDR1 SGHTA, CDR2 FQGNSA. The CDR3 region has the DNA TGTGCCAGCAGCTCCACGGATTGGGAAGAGACCCAGTACTTC. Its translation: CASSSTDWEETQYF.

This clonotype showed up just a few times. Written as DNA, the CDR3 is TGTGCCAGCAGGGAGGGACTAGCGGAAATGAACACCGGGGAGCTGTTTTTT. This sequence encodes CASREGLAEMNTGELFF. This chain links TRBV7-9 with TRBJ2-2; 11 nucleotides agree with TRBD2. The CDR3 extends over 17 amino acids. The V gene's germline CDR1 is SEHNR and CDR2 FQNEAQ (reference sequence). V trimming: 6 bases; J trimming: 1 base; junction bases outside the gene matches: 7. The full variable domain, in which reference TRBV7-9 and TRBJ2-2 provide the parts outside the CDR3, is DTGVSQNPRHKITKRGQNVTFRCDPISEHNRLYWYRQTLGQGPEFLTYFQNEAQLEKSRLLSDRFSAERPKGSFSTLEIQRTEQGDSAMYLCASREGLAEMNTGELFFGEGSRLTVL.

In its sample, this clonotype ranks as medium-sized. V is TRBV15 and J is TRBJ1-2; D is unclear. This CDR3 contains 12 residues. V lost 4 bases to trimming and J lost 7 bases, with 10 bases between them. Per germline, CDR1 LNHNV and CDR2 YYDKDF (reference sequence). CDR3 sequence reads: CATSTRGVGYTF. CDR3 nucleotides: TGTGCCACCAGCACCCGAGGAGTTGGCTACACCTTC.

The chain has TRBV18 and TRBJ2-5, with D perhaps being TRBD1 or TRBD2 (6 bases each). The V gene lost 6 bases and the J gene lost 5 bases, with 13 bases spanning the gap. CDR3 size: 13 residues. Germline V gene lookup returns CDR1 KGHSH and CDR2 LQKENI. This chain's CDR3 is CASSGGSSETQYF. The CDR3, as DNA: TGTGCCAGCTCCGGGGGCTCATCTGAGACCCAGTACTTC.

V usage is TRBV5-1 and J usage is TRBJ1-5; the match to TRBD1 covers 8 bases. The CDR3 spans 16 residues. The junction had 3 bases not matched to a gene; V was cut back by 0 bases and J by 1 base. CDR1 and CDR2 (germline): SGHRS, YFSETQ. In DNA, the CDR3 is TGCGCCAGCAGCTTGGGGACAGGGCCCAGCAATCAGCCCCAGCATTTT. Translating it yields CASSLGTGPSNQPQHF.

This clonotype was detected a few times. The CDR3 nucleotides read TGCGCCAGCAGTCAAAACCTAGGGACTAGCCAAGAAGTTAGCACAGATACGCAGTATTTT. Amino acids: CASSQNLGTSQEVSTDTQYF. V usage is TRBV5-1 and J usage is TRBJ2-3, with 9 positions matching TRBD2. Germline trimming cut 5 bases from V and 0 bases from J; bases unmatched to any gene: 19. The CDR3 length is 20 residues. Germline V gene lookup returns CDR1 SGHRS and CDR2 YFSETQ. Full variable domain (remainder filled in from reference TRBV5-1 and TRBJ2-3): KAGVTQTPRYLIKTRGQQVTLSCSPISGHRSVSWYQQTPGQGLQFLFEYFSETQRNKGNFPGRFSGRQFSNSRSEMNVSTLELGDSALYLCASSQNLGTSQEVSTDTQYFGPGTRLTVL.

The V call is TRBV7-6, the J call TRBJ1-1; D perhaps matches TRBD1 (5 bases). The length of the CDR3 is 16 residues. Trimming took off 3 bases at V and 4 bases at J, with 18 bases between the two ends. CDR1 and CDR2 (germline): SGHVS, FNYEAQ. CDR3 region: CASSFKGPGHGTEAFF. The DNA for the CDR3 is TGTGCCAGCAGCTTTAAGGGGCCAGGACACGGCACTGAAGCTTTCTTT.

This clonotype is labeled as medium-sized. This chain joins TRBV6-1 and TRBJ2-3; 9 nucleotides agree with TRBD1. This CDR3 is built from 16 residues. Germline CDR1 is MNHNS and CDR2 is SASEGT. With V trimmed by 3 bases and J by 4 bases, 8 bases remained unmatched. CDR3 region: CASSDPPGQGPDTQYF. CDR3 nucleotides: TGTGCCAGCAGTGATCCCCCGGGACAGGGCCCAGATACGCAGTATTTT.

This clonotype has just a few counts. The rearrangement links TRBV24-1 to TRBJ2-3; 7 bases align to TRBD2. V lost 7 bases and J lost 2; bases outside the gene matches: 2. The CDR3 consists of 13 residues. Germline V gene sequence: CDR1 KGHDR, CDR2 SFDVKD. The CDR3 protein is CATRRENTDTQYF. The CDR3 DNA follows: TGTGCCACCAGGCGGGAGAACACAGATACGCAGTATTTT.

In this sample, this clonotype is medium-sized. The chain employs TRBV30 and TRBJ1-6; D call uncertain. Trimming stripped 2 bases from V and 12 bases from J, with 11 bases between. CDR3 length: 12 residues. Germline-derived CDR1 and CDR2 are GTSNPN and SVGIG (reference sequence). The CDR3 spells CAWSRTTGPLHF. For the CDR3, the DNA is TGTGCCTGGAGTCGGACGACGGGACCCCTCCACTTT.

CDR3: CASSTTVNTEAFF. For the CDR3, the DNA is TGTGCCAGCAGTACGACAGTGAACACTGAAGCTTTCTTT. This chain joins TRBV12-3 or TRBV12-4 and TRBJ1-1; tentatively, D is TRBD1 (5 bases). CDR3 length: 13 amino acids. V was trimmed by 5 bases and J by 0 bases, leaving 7 bases between them.

CDR3 nucleotides: TGTGCCAGCAGTGCCCCCGGGACTCTAGCGGGCCGCAATCAGCCCCAGCATTTT. Residues: CASSAPGTLAGRNQPQHF. The V gene is TRBV6-1, the J gene TRBJ1-5, with a tentative D call TRBD1 (5 bases). The CDR3 covers 18 residues. Germline lookup yields CDR1 MNHNS and CDR2 SASEGT. The V gene lost 4 bases and the J gene lost 2 bases, with 21 bases spanning the gap.

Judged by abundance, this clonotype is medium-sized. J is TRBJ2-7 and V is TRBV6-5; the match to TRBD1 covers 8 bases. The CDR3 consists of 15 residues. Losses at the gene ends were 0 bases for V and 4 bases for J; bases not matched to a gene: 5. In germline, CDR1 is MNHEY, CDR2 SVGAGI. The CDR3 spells CASSYSTGVEYEQYF. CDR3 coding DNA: TGTGCCAGCAGTTACTCGACAGGGGTGGAATACGAGCAGTACTTC.

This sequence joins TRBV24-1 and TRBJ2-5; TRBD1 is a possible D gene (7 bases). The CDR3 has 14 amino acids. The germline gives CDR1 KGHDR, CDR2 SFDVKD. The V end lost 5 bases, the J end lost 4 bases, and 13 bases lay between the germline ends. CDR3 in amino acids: CATSGQGGIETQYF. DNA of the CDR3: TGTGCCACCAGTGGGCAGGGGGGAATAGAGACCCAGTACTTC.

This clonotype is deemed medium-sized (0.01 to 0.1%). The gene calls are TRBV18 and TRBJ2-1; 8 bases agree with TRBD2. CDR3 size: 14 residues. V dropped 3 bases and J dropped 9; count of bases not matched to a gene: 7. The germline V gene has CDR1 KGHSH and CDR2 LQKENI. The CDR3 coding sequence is TGTGCCAGCTCACCCCTAGCGGGTGGCGGTGAGCAGTTCTTC. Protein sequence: CASSPLAGGGEQFF.

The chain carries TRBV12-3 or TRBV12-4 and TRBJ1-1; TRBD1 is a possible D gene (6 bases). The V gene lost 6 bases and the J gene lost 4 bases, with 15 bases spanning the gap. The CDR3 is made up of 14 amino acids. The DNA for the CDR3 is TGTGCCAGCAGCCCACAGGGCTACAGCACTGAAGCTTTCTTT. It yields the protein CASSPQGYSTEAFF.

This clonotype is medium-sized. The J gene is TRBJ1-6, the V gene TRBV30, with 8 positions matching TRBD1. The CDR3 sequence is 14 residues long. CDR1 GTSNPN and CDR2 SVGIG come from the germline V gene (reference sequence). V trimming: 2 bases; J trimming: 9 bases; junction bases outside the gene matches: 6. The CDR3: CAWSPGTGSSPLHF. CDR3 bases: TGTGCCTGGAGTCCCGGGACAGGCAGTTCACCCCTCCACTTT.

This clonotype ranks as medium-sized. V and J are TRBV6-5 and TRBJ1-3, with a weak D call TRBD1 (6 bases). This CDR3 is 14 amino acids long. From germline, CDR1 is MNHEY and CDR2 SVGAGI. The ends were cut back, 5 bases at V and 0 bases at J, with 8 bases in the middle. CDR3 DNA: TGTGCCAGCAGTCGGACAGTCTCTGGAAACACCATATATTTT. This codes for CASSRTVSGNTIYF.

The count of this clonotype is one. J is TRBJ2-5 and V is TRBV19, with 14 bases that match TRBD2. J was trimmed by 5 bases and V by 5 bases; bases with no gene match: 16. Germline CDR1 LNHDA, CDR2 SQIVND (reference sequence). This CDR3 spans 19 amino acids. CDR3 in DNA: TGTGCCAGTAGTCCGGGACTAGCGGGAGTTCAGTGGGGAACGGAGACCCAGTACTTC. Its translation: CASSPGLAGVQWGTETQYF.